The rows below give T cell receptor beta chains drawn from one sample of a study of OX40 agonist ivuxolimab in advanced cancers. Some clones are missing from TCRdb's copy, which holds only in-frame ones; the method was immunoSEQ multiplex PCR. The sample holds about 39,000 clones, 90% to 95% seen once. The sequences come from CD4+ or CD8+ T cells sorted from blood, collected in a trial of the OX40 agonist ivuxolimab. The source is an adult with an advanced solid tumor such as melanoma, head and neck, liver or kidney cancer. Both conserved end residues are part of each CDR3. Each record gives: J gene, D gene, V gene, clone size, CDR3 protein, CDR3 DNA. The D gene is left open where the match is weak. Part of the rows lack a size; the others show once, few, many or a class for expanded clones.

TRBJ2-5 TRBD2 TRBV13 - CASSTRTSGGFSYF TGTGCCAGCAGCACTCGGACTAGCGGGGGGTTCAGCTACTTC
TRBJ2-7 - TRBV11-2 - CASSPESAYEQYF TGTGCCAGCAGCCCGGAATCGGCCTACGAGCAGTACTTC
TRBJ2-1 - TRBV11-2 - CASILTATLRDEQFF TGTGCCAGCATCCTGACGGCTACCCTTAGGGATGAGCAGTTCTTC
TRBJ2-7 - TRBV27 - CASRTSEWPYEQYF TGTGCCAGCCGTACCTCAGAGTGGCCCTACGAGCAGTACTTC
TRBJ2-1 - TRBV6-4 - CASSDSSNNEQFF TGTGCCAGCAGTGACTCGTCAAACAATGAGCAGTTCTTC
TRBJ2-7 TRBD2 TRBV19 - CASSIVLAGVYEQYF TGTGCCAGTAGTATAGTGCTAGCGGGAGTTTACGAGCAGTACTTC
TRBJ2-3 - TRBV2 - CASSEGPTGSTDTQYF TGTGCCAGCAGTGAAGGACCTACAGGGTCCACAGATACGCAGTATTTT
TRBJ2-7 - TRBV13 - CASSSRLYEQYF TGTGCCAGCAGCTCCCGCCTCTACGAGCAGTACTTC
TRBJ1-5 - TRBV19 - CASSIASGIYNQPQHF TGTGCCAGTAGTATAGCAAGCGGGATCTACAATCAGCCCCAGCATTTT
TRBJ2-1 - TRBV7-8 - CASGDGRTYNEQFF TGTGCCAGTGGGGATGGCCGAACTTACAATGAGCAGTTCTTC
TRBJ2-5 TRBD2 TRBV7-2 - CASSLEVAGGETQYF TGTGCCAGCAGCTTAGAGGTAGCGGGAGGAGAGACCCAGTACTTC
TRBJ2-7 TRBD2 TRBV28 - CASSLPGGNYEQYF TGTGCCAGCAGTTTACCGGGAGGTAACTACGAGCAGTACTTC
TRBJ2-2 TRBD1 TRBV10-3 - CATTNADRESSGELFF TGTGCCACCACAAACGCGGACAGGGAAAGTTCCGGGGAGCTGTTTTTT
TRBJ2-1 - TRBV14 - CASSQDHMRTGGYNEQFF TGTGCCAGCAGCCAAGATCATATGCGGACCGGTGGCTACAATGAGCAGTTCTTC
TRBJ2-3 TRBD2 TRBV4-3 - CASSQQREGLDTQYF TGCGCCAGCAGCCAGCAGCGGGAGGGCCTAGATACGCAGTATTTT
TRBJ2-1 TRBD2 TRBV27 - CASSPPGLAGDGDEQFF TGTGCCAGCAGTCCACCGGGACTAGCGGGAGACGGGGATGAGCAGTTCTTC
TRBJ2-3 TRBD2 TRBV23-1 - CASSQSQSGSSDTQYF TGCGCCAGCAGTCAATCGCAAAGCGGGAGTTCAGATACGCAGTATTTT
TRBJ2-7 TRBD2 TRBV4-1 - CASSLYLSGRIYEQYF TGCGCCAGCAGCCTTTATCTTAGCGGGAGAATCTACGAGCAGTACTTC
TRBJ2-7 TRBD1 TRBV6-6 - CASNDFRDRSYEQYF TGTGCCAGCAATGATTTTCGGGACAGGAGCTACGAGCAGTACTTC
TRBJ1-5 - TRBV27 - CASSLLGGGLQPQHF TGTGCCAGCAGTTTATTAGGTGGGGGGCTCCAGCCCCAGCATTTT
TRBJ2-1 - TRBV4-2 - CASSQAAEAYNEQFF TGTGCCAGCAGCCAAGCAGCGGAAGCCTACAATGAGCAGTTCTTC
TRBJ2-7 - TRBV7-6 - CATTQNPGGYEQYF TGTGCCACAACCCAGAACCCAGGGGGGTACGAGCAGTACTTC
TRBJ1-4 TRBD1 TRBV4-1 once CASSQASGQGSIGEKLFF TGCGCCAGCAGCCAAGCCTCGGGACAGGGGTCTATCGGGGAAAAACTGTTTTTT
TRBJ2-7 - TRBV6-1 - CASSEVVYSYEQYF TGTGCCAGCAGTGAAGTTGTCTACTCCTACGAGCAGTACTTC
TRBJ1-5 - TRBV28 - CASQETLDYSNQPQHF TGTGCCAGCCAGGAGACACTCGACTATAGCAATCAGCCCCAGCATTTT
TRBJ2-4 - TRBV13 - CASSFLNQAKNIQYF TGTGCCAGCAGCTTTCTAAATCAAGCCAAAAACATTCAGTACTTC
TRBJ1-1 - TRBV18 - CASSPGVEAFF TGTGCCAGCTCACCGGGGGTGGAAGCTTTCTTT
TRBJ2-1 - TRBV7-9 few CASSPKGLVNEQFF TGTGCCAGCAGCCCAAAGGGGCTAGTGAACGAGCAGTTCTTC
TRBJ2-1 - TRBV5-6 - CASSLWTPSYNEQFF TGTGCCAGCAGCTTGTGGACACCCTCCTACAATGAGCAGTTCTTC
TRBJ1-1 TRBD1 TRBV19 few CASSPFGTGGVVNTEAFF TGTGCCAGTAGCCCCTTCGGTACAGGGGGTGTGGTGAACACTGAAGCTTTCTTT
TRBJ1-1 - TRBV19 - CATRTNTEAFF TGTGCCACGCGGACCAACACTGAAGCTTTCTTT
TRBJ1-4 - TRBV6-1 - CASSEADTDEKLFF TGTGCCAGCAGTGAAGCGGACACGGATGAAAAACTGTTTTTT
TRBJ2-7 - TRBV5-4 - CASSLSTVTYEQYF TGTGCCAGCAGCTTGTCAACAGTGACCTACGAGCAGTACTTC
TRBJ2-5 - TRBV6-1 - CASSSLERVAETQYF TGTGCCAGCAGTTCCTTAGAACGGGTGGCAGAGACCCAGTACTTC